One and the same sample provided the 12 T cell receptor beta chains below, sequenced in a study of early T cells in non-severe SARS-CoV-2 infection. MiXCR was run by TCRdb on the 5' RACE reads, yielding one entry per CDR3 protein. The table includes tens of thousands of distinct CDR3 sequences, approximately 9.7% detected once. The specimen was whole blood. These receptors all come from an adult who was a healthcare worker with PCR-confirmed SARS-CoV-2 infection or an uninfected control (not recorded which).

This clonotype came up many times. CDR3 sequence (DNA): TGCAGCGTTCTCAAACAGGGAGGGAACACTGAAGCTTTCTTT. Amino acids: CSVLKQGGNTEAFF. J is TRBJ1-1 and V is TRBV29-1; D possibly corresponds to TRBD1 (6 bases). Trimming removed 5 bases from V and 1 base from J, with 14 bases in between. The CDR3 runs to 14 residues. Germline lookup yields CDR1 SQVTM and CDR2 ANQGSEA. Full variable domain (remainder filled in from reference TRBV29-1 and TRBJ1-1): SAVISQKPSRDICQRGTSLTIQCQVDSQVTMMFWYRQQPGQSLTLIATANQGSEATYESGFVIDKFPISRPNLTFSTLTVSNMSPEDSSIYLCSVLKQGGNTEAFFGQGTRLTVV.

Ten or more counts support this clonotype. The chain employs TRBV11-2 and TRBJ2-7; D assignment may be TRBD1 or TRBD2 (5 bases each). The CDR3 loop spans 13 amino acids. Trimming pared 4 bases from V and 4 bases from J, leaving 11 bases between. The germline V gene has CDR1 SGHAT and CDR2 FQNNGV. CDR3 nucleotides: TGTGCCAGCAGCTCCCCTGAGGGGTACGAGCAGTACTTC. This sequence encodes CASSSPEGYEQYF.

The chain joins TRBV29-1 to TRBJ2-3; unclear D gene. Trimming took 7 bases from V and 2 from J, leaving 19 bases between them. The CDR3 extends over 15 amino acids. Germline V gene lookup returns CDR1 SQVTM and CDR2 ANQGSEA. This CDR3 reads CSALRTEFVTDTQYF. CDR3 nucleotide sequence: TGCAGCGCTCTACGGACCGAGTTTGTCACAGATACGCAGTATTTT.

This clonotype occurred many times. The CDR3 DNA reads TGTGCCAGCAGTCAAGACAGGGGGCGCGGAGAGACCCAGTACTTC. Protein: CASSQDRGRGETQYF. The chain carries TRBV12-3 or TRBV12-4 and TRBJ2-5; 10 bases fit TRBD1. The junction had 7 bases not matched to a gene; V was cut back by 5 bases and J by 4 bases. This CDR3 contains 15 residues.

J is TRBJ1-2 and V is TRBV2; 12 positions match TRBD1. Trimming took 6 bases from V and 4 from J; bases not matched to a gene: 6. CDR3 length equals 15 residues. Germline V lookup: CDR1 SNHLY, CDR2 FYNNEI. The CDR3 sequence is CASSARDRGLYGYTF. DNA of the CDR3: TGTGCCAGCAGCGCGCGGGACAGGGGGCTCTATGGCTACACCTTC.

Ten or more counts support this clonotype. The chain couples TRBV6-6 to TRBJ2-2; no reliable D call. The ends were cut back, 4 bases at V and 1 base at J, with 10 bases in the middle. The germline gives CDR1 MNHNY, CDR2 SVGAGI (reference sequence). The length of the CDR3 is 15 residues. CDR3 amino acids: CASSSLSRNTGELFF. The CDR3 DNA is TGTGCCAGCAGTTCCCTTTCCAGGAACACCGGGGAGCTGTTTTTT.

This clonotype was recorded many times. CDR3 nucleotide sequence: TGCGCCAGCAGCCCGTTGGGGCCAGAGACCCAGTACTTC. As protein: CASSPLGPETQYF. This rearrangement joins TRBV5-1 to TRBJ2-5, with D possibly being TRBD1 (5 bases). Trimming took 4 bases from V and 4 from J, leaving 11 bases between them. Germline V gives CDR1 SGHRS, CDR2 YFSETQ. This CDR3 contains 13 residues.

There are many counts of this clonotype. This sequence joins TRBV12-3 or TRBV12-4 and TRBJ1-1; tentative D call: TRBD1 (5 bases). The V end lost 5 bases, the J end lost 5 bases, and 18 bases lay between the germline ends. The CDR3 runs 15 residues. CDR3 protein: CASSAPTRGNTEAFF. CDR3 DNA: TGTGCCAGCAGTGCCCCCACGAGGGGTAATACTGAAGCTTTCTTT.

This clonotype was recorded at least ten times. The chain uses TRBV29-1 and TRBJ1-3, with D uncertain. Germline CDR1 reads SQVTM; CDR2 reads ANQGSEA. Trimming stripped 6 bases from V and 4 bases from J, with 13 bases between. This CDR3 is 13 amino acids long. This CDR3 is CSVGMMGGNTIYF. The CDR3 DNA reads as TGCAGCGTGGGGATGATGGGAGGAAACACCATATATTTT.

This clonotype was seen at least ten times. V and J are TRBV4-2 and TRBJ2-2; D is undetermined. The CDR3 spans 14 residues. CDR1 is LGHNA and CDR2 is YNFKEQ in the germline V gene. V shed 0 bases and J shed 5 bases, with 7 bases lying between them. The CDR3 coding sequence is TGTGCCAGCAGCCAAGACCCGGCGACCGGGGAGCTGTTTTTT. It yields the protein CASSQDPATGELFF.

This clonotype was seen at least ten times. The chain joins TRBV10-2 to TRBJ1-6; 7 bases agree with TRBD1. V dropped 6 bases and J dropped 6; count of bases not matched to a gene: 5. The CDR3 covers 14 residues. The germline CDR1 and CDR2 sequences are WSHSY and SAAADI. The CDR3 DNA reads as TGCGCCAGCAGCTTGACAGGGTCTAATTCACCCCTCCACTTT. It is translated as CASSLTGSNSPLHF.

This clonotype was seen repeatedly, ten times or more. V usage is TRBV2 and J usage is TRBJ2-7; D perhaps matches TRBD1 (5 bases). The V and J ends lost 8 bases and 4 bases respectively, with 6 bases between them. The CDR3 extends over 10 amino acids. Germline V gene data show CDR1 as SNHLY and CDR2 as FYNNEI. The CDR3 loop reads CASGQYEQYF. DNA for the CDR3: TGTGCCAGCGGACAATACGAGCAGTACTTC.